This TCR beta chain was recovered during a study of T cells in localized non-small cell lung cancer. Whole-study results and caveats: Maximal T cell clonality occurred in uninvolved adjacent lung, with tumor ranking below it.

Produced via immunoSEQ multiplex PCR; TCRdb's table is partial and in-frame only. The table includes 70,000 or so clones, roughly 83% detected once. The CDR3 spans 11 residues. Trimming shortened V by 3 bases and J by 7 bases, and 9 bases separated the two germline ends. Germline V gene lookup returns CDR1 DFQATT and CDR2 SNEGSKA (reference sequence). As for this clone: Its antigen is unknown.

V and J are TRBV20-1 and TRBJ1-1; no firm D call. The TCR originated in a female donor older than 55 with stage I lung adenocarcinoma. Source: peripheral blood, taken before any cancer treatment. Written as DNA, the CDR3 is TGCAGTGCTAGTTTGGACTATGAAGCTTTCTTT. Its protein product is CSASLDYEAFF.